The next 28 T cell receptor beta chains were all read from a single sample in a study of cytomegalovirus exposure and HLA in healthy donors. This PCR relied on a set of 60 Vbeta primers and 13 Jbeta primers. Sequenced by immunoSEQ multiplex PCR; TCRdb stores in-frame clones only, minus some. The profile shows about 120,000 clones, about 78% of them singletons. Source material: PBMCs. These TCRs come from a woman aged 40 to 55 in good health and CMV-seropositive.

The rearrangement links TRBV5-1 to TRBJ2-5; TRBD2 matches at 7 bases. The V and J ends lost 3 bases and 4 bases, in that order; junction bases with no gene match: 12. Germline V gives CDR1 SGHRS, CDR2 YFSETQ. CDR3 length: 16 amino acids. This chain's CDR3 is CASSSGGAGGGETQYF. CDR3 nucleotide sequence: TGCGCCAGCAGCTCCGGGGGAGCTGGCGGGGGAGAGACCCAGTACTTC.

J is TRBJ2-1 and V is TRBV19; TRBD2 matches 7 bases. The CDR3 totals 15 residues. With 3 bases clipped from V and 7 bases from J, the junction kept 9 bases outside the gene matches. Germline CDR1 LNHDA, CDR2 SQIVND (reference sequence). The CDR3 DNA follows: TGTGCCAGTAGTATCAACGGGGGGAGTCTGAATGAGCAGTTCTTC. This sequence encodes CASSINGGSLNEQFF.

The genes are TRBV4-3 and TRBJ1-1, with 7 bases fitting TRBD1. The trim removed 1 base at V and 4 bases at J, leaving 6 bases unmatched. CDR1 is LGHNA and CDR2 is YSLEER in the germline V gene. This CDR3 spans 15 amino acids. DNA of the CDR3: TGCGCCAGCAGCCAAGGACAGGGTAGGGTCACTGAAGCTTTCTTT. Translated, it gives CASSQGQGRVTEAFF.

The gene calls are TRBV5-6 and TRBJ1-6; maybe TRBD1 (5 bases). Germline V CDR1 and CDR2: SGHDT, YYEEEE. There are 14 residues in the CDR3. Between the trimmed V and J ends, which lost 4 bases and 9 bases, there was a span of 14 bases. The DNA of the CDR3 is TGTGCCAGCAGCCCCGGCAGGGTTGCTTCACCCCTCCACTTT. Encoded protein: CASSPGRVASPLHF.

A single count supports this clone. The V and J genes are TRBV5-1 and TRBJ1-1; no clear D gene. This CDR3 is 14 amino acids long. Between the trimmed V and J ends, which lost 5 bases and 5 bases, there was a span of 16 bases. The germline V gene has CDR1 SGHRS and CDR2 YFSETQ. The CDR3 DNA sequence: TGCGCCAGCAGGCCACAGACCCAGCGGACTGAAGCTTTCTTT. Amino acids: CASRPQTQRTEAFF.

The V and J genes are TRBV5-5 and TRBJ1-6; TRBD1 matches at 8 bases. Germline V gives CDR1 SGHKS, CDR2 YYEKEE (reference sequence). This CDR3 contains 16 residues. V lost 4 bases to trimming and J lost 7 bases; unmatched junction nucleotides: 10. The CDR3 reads CASSIDPTGDNSPLHF. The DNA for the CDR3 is TGTGCCAGCAGCATAGACCCGACAGGGGACAATTCACCCCTCCACTTT.

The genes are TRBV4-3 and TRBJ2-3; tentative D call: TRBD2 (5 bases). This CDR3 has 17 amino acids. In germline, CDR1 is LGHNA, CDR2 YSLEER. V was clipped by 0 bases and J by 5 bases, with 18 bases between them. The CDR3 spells CASSQERPSSGGDTQYF. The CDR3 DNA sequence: TGCGCCAGCAGCCAAGAGCGGCCTAGCAGTGGAGGAGATACGCAGTATTTT.

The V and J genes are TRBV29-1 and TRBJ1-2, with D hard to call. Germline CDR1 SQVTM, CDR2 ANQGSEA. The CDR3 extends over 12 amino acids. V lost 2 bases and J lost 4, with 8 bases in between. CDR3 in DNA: TGCAGCGTTGAATCAGACTTCTATGGCTACACCTTC. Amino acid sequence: CSVESDFYGYTF.

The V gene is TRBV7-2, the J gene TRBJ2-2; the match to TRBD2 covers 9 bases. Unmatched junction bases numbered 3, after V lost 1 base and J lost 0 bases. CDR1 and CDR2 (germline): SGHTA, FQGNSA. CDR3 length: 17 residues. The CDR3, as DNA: TGTGCCAGCAGCTTAGGAATAGCGGGAGCGAACACCGGGGAGCTGTTTTTT. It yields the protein CASSLGIAGANTGELFF.

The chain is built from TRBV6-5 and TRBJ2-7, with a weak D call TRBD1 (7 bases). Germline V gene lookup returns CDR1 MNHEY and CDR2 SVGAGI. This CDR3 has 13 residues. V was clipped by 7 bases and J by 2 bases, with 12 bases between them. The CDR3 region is CASTQGGPYEQYF. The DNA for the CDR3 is TGTGCCAGCACTCAGGGGGGTCCCTACGAGCAGTACTTC.

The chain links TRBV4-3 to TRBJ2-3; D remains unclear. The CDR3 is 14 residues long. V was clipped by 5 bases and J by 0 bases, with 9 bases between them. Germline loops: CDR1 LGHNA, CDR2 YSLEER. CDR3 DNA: TGCGCCAGCAGCTATACAGAAAGCACAGATACGCAGTATTTT. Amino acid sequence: CASSYTESTDTQYF.

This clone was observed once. The CDR3 DNA is TGTGCCAGCAGCTTAGGGCTAGCCCGCAAAGAGCAGTTCTTC. Translation gives CASSLGLARKEQFF. The V gene is TRBV7-2, the J gene TRBJ2-1, with D perhaps TRBD2 (5 bases). V was trimmed by 1 base and J by 10 bases, leaving 14 bases between them. CDR3 length: 14 amino acids. Germline values: CDR1 SGHTA, CDR2 FQGNSA.

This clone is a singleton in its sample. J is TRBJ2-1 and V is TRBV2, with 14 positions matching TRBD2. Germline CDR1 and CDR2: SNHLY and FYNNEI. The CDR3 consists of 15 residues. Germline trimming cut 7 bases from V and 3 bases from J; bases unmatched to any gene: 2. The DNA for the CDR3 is TGTGCCAGCACCGGGACTAGCGGGGGCTACAATGAGCAGTTCTTC. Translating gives CASTGTSGGYNEQFF.

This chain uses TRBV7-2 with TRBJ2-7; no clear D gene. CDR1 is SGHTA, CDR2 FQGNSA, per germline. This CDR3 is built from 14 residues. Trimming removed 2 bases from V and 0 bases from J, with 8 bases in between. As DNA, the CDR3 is TGTGCCAGCAGCTTAATGGCAGGCTCCTACGAGCAGTACTTC. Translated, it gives CASSLMAGSYEQYF.

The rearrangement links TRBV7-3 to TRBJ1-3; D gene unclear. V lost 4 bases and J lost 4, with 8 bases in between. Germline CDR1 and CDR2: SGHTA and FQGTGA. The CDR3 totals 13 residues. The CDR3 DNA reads TGTGCCAGCAGCTCCGGTTCCGGAAACACCATATATTTT. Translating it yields CASSSGSGNTIYF.

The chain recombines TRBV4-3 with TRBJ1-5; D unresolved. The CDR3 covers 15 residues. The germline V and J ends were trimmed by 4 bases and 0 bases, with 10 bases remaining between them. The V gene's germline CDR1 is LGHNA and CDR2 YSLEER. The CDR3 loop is CASSLQVNSNQPQHF. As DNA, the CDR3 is TGCGCCAGCAGCCTTCAGGTCAATAGCAATCAGCCCCAGCATTTT.

The CDR3 loop reads CATSRDLGQTDGYTF. The CDR3 region has the DNA TGTGCCACCAGCAGAGATCTGGGACAGACGGATGGCTACACCTTC. This sequence joins TRBV15 and TRBJ1-2, with 7 bases that match TRBD1. Germline loops: CDR1 LNHNV, CDR2 YYDKDF (reference sequence). Trimming took 0 bases from V and 6 from J; bases not matched to a gene: 7. This CDR3 region has 15 residues.

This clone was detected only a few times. CDR3 DNA: TGTGCCAGCAGTTTATCAAGCTATAGCAATCAGCCCCAGCATTTT. Translating it yields CASSLSSYSNQPQHF. The rearrangement links TRBV27 to TRBJ1-5, with D uncertain. V gave up 0 bases and J gave up 0 bases, with 6 bases separating them. The germline gives CDR1 MNHEY, CDR2 SMNVEV (reference sequence). The CDR3 spans 15 residues.

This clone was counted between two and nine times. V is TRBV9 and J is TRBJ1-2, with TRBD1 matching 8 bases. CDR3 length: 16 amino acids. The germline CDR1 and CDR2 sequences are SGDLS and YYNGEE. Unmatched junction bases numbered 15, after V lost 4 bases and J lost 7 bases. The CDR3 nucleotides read TGTGCCAGCAGCTCCGGGACAGGCCCCTCTGGATTTGGCTACACCTTC. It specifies CASSSGTGPSGFGYTF.

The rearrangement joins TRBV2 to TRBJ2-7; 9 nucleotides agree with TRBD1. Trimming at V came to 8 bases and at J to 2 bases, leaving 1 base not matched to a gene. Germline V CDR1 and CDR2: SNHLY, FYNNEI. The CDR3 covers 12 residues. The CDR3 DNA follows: TGTGCCAGCGGGACAGGGACCTACGAGCAGTACTTC. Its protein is CASGTGTYEQYF. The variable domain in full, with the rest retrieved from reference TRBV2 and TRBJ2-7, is EPEVTQTPSHQVTQMGQEVILRCVPISNHLYFYWYRQILGQKVEFLVSFYNNEISEKSEIFDDQFSVERPDGSNFTLKIRSTKLEDSAMYFCASGTGTYEQYFGPGTRLTVT.

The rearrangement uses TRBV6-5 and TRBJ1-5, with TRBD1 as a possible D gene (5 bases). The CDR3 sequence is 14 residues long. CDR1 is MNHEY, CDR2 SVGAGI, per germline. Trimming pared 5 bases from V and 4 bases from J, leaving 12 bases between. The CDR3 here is CASSRSRANQPQHF. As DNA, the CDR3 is TGTGCCAGCAGTCGCAGCAGGGCTAATCAGCCCCAGCATTTT.

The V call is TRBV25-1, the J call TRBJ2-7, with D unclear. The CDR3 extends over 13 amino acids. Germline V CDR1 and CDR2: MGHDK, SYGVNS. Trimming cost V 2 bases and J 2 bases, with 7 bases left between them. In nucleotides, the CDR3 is TGTGCCAGCAGTGAACCCGTTACCTACGAGCAGTACTTC. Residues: CASSEPVTYEQYF.

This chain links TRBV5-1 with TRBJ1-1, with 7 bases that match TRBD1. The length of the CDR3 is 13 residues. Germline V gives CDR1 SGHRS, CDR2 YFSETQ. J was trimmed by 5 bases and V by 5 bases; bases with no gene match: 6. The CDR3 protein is CASSRSTGTEAFF. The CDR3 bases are TGCGCCAGCAGTCGCTCGACAGGGACTGAAGCTTTCTTT.

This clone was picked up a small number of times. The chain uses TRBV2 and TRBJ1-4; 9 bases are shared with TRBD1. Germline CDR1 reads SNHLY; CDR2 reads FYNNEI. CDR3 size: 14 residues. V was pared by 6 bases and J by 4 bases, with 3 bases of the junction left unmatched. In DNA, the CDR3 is TGTGCCAGCAGCTCGGACAGGGGTAATGAAAAACTGTTTTTT. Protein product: CASSSDRGNEKLFF.

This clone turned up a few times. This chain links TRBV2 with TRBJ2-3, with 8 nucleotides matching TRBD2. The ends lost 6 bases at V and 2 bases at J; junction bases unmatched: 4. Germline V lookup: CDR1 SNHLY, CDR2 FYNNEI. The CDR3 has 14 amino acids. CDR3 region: CASSKREPTDTQYF. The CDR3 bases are TGTGCCAGCAGCAAGCGGGAGCCCACAGATACGCAGTATTTT.

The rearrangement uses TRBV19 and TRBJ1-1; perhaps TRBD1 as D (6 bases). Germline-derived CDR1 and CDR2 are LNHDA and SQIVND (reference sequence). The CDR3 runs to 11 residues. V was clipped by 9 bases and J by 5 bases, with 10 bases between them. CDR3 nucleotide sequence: TGTGCCAGCCGGCAGGGGACTGAAGCTTTCTTT. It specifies CASRQGTEAFF.

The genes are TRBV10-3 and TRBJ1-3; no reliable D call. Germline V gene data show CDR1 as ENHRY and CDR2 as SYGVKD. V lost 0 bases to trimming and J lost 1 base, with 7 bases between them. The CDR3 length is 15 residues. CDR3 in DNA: TGTGCCATCAGTGAGTCGACTGGATCTGGAAACACCATATATTTT. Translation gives CAISESTGSGNTIYF.

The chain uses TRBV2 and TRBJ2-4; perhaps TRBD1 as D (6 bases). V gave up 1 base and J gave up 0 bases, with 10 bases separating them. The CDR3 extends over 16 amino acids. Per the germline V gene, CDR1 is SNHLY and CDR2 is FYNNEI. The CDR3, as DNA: TGTGCCAGCAGTGAAGACAGGGCCCTAGCCAAAAACATTCAGTACTTC. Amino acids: CASSEDRALAKNIQYF.